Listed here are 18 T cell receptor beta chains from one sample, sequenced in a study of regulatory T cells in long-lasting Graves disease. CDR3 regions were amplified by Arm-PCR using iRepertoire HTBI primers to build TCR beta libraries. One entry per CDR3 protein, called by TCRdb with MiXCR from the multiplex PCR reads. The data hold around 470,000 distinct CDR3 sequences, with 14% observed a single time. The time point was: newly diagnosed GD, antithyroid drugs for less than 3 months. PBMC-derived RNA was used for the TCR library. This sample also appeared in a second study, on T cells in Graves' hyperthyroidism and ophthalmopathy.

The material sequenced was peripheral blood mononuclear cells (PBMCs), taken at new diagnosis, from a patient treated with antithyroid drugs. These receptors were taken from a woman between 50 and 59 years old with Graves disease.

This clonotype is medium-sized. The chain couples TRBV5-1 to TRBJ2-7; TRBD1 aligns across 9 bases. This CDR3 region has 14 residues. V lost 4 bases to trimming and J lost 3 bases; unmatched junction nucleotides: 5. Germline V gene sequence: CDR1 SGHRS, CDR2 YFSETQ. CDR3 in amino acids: CASSPGTGHYEQYF. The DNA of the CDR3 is TGCGCCAGCAGCCCGGGGACAGGGCACTACGAGCAGTACTTC.

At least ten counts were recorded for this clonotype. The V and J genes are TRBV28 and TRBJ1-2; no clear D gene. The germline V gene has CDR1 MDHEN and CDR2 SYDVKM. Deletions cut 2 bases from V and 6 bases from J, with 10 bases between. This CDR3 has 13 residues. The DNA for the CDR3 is TGTGCCAGCAGTTTAAGGGAGTCGCATGGCTACACCTTC. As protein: CASSLRESHGYTF.

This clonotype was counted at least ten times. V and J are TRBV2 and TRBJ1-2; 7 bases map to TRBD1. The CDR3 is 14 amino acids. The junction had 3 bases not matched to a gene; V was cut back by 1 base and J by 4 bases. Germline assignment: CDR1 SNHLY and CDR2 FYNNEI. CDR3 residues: CASSEGQGVYGYTF. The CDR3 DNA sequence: TGTGCCAGCAGTGAAGGACAGGGTGTCTATGGCTACACCTTC.

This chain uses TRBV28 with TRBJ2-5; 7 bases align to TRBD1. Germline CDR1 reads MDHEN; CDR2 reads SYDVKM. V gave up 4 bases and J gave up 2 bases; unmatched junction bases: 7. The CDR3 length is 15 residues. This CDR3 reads CASSSEQGKQETQYF. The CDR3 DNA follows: TGTGCCAGCAGTTCGGAACAGGGGAAACAAGAGACCCAGTACTTC.

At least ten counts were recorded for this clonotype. The CDR3: CASSYGGQGARGNQPQHF. CDR3 nucleotide sequence: TGTGCCAGCAGTTACGGGGGACAGGGGGCGCGTGGCAATCAGCCCCAGCATTTT. This sequence joins TRBV6-5 and TRBJ1-5, with 12 bases matching TRBD1. CDR1 MNHEY and CDR2 SVGAGI come from the germline V gene. The CDR3 covers 18 residues. V was pared by 2 bases and J by 2 bases, with 7 bases of the junction left unmatched.

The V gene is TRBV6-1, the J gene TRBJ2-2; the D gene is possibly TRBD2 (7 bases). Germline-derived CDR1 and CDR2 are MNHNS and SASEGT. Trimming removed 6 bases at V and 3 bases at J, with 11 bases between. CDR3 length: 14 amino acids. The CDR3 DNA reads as TGTGCCAGCAGCCGGGGGGCGGACACCGGGGAGCTGTTTTTT. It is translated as CASSRGADTGELFF.

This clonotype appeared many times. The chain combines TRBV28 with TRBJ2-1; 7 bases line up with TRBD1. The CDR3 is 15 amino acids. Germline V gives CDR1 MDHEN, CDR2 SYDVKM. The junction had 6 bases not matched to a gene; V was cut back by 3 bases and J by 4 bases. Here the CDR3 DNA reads TGTGCCAGCAGTTTCGAGGGGGCTTGGTACAATGAGCAGTTCTTC. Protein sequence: CASSFEGAWYNEQFF.

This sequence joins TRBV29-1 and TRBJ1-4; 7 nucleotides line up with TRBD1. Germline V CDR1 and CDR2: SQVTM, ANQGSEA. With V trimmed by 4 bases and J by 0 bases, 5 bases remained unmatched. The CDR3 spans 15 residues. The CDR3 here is CSVGQGTATNEKLFF. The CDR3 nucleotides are TGCAGCGTTGGACAGGGAACTGCAACTAATGAAAAACTGTTTTTT. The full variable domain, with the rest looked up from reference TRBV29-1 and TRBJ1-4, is SAVISQKPSRDICQRGTSLTIQCQVDSQVTMMFWYRQQPGQSLTLIATANQGSEATYESGFVIDKFPISRPNLTFSTLTVSNMSPEDSSIYLCSVGQGTATNEKLFFGSGTQLSVL.

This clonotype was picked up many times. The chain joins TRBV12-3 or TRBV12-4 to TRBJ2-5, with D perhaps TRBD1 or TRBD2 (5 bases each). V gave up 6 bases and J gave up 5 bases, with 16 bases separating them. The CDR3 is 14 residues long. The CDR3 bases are TGTGCCAGCAGAACCAGCGGATACAGGGAGACCCAGTACTTC. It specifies CASRTSGYRETQYF.

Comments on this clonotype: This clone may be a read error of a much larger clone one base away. This CDR3 is CASSPQAHEQYF. The CDR3 coding sequence is TGTGCCAGCAGCCCCCAGGCACACGAGCAGTACTTC. This chain uses TRBV7-2 with TRBJ2-7; no definite D call. CDR1 is SGHTA and CDR2 is FQGNSA in the germline V gene. The V gene lost 5 bases and the J gene lost 5 bases, with 10 bases spanning the gap. The CDR3 spans 12 residues.

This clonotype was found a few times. The CDR3 here is CASSPGTGEQPQHF. The CDR3 coding sequence is TGTGCCAGCAGCCCGGGGACAGGGGAACAGCCCCAGCATTTT. The V gene is TRBV12-3 or TRBV12-4, the J gene TRBJ1-5; 10 bases line up with TRBD1. CDR3 length: 14 residues. J gave up 7 bases and V 6 bases, and 6 bases lay outside the gene matches.

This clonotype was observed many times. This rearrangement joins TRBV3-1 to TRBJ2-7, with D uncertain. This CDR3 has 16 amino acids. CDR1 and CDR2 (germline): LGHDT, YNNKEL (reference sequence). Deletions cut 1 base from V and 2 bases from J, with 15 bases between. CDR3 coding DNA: TGTGCCAGCAGCCAAGCGCGTCGTCTACCTCCCTACGAGCAGTACTTC. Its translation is CASSQARRLPPYEQYF.

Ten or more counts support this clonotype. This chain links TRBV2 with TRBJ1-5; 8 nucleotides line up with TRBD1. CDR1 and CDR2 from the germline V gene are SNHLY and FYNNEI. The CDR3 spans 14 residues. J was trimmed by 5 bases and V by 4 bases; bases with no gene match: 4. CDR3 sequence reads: CASSAGQGHQPQHF. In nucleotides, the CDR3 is TGTGCCAGCAGTGCCGGACAGGGCCATCAGCCCCAGCATTTT.

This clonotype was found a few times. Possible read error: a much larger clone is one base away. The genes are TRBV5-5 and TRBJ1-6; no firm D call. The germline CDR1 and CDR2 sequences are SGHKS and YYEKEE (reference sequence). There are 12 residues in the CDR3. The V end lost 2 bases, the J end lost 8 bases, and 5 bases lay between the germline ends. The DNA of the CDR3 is TGTGCCAGCAGCTTTGCGGATTCACCCCTCCACTTT. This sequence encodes CASSFADSPLHF.

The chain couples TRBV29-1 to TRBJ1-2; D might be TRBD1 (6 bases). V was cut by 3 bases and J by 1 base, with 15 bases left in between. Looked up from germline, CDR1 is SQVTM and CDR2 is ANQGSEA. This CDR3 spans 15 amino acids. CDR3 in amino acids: CSVDAGEDLNYGYTF. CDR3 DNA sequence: TGCAGCGTTGATGCAGGGGAGGACCTTAACTATGGCTACACCTTC. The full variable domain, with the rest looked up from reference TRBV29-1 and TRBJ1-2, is SAVISQKPSRDICQRGTSLTIQCQVDSQVTMMFWYRQQPGQSLTLIATANQGSEATYESGFVIDKFPISRPNLTFSTLTVSNMSPEDSSIYLCSVDAGEDLNYGYTFGSGTRLTVV.

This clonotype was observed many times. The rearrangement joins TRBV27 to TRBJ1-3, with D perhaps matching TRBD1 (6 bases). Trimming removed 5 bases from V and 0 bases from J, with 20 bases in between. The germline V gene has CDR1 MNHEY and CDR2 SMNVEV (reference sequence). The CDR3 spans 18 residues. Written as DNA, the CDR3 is TGTGCCAGCAGTCCGAAAGGGGGACGGACCCGCTCTGGAAACACCATATATTTT. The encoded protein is CASSPKGGRTRSGNTIYF.

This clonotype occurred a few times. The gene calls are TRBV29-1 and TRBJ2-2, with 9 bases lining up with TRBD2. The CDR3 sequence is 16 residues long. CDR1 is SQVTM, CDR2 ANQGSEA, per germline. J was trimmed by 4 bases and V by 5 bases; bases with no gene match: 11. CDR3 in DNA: TGCAGCGTTCCTGTTGAGGCTAGCGGGATCACCGGGGAGCTGTTTTTT. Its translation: CSVPVEASGITGELFF.

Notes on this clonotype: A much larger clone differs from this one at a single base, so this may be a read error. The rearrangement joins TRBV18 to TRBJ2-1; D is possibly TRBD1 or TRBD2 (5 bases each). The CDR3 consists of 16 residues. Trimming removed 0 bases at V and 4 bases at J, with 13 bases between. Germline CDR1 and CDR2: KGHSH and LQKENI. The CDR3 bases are TGTGCCAGCTCACCACCGGGGGACCACCCATACAATGAGCAGTTCTTC. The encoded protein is CASSPPGDHPYNEQFF.